Below are 32 T cell receptor beta chains sequenced from a single sample in a study of T cell responses to AZD1222 COVID-19 vaccine. Assay used: immunoSEQ multiplex PCR; TCRdb lists only in-frame clones, some missing. The repertoire has roughly 120,000 clones, about 87% of them found once; the top ten carry approximately 4%. Specimen: peripheral blood, collected on day 0 of AZD1222 vaccination. All receptors come from an adult in good health.

The chain joins TRBV19 to TRBJ1-5; 8 nucleotides match TRBD1. The V gene end was trimmed by 5 bases and the J gene end by 0 bases; junction bases not matched to a gene: 9. CDR3 length: 17 residues. CDR1 and CDR2 (germline): LNHDA, SQIVND (reference sequence). CDR3 DNA: TGTGCCAGTAGTCCTGGGACAGGTCAAAATAGCAATCAGCCCCAGCATTTT. Translating it yields CASSPGTGQNSNQPQHF.

This clone was picked up one time. V usage is TRBV7-8 and J usage is TRBJ2-7; D perhaps matches TRBD2 (6 bases). This CDR3 comprises 16 residues. Germline CDR1 is SGHVS and CDR2 is FQNEAQ. Trimming pared 1 base from V and 0 bases from J, leaving 13 bases between. The CDR3 region is CASSLGGGAHSYEQYF. The CDR3 bases are TGTGCCAGCAGCTTAGGAGGAGGGGCCCACTCCTACGAGCAGTACTTC.

This chain joins TRBV19 and TRBJ2-3; TRBD2 might be the D (5 bases). The V gene's germline CDR1 is LNHDA and CDR2 SQIVND (reference sequence). The CDR3 totals 16 residues. The ends were cut back, 6 bases at V and 2 bases at J, with 18 bases in the middle. CDR3 nucleotide sequence: TGTGCCAGTAGGTGGATCTTCGGGGTTGACACAGATACGCAGTATTTT. It specifies CASRWIFGVDTDTQYF. Combining the CDR3 with reference TRBV19 and TRBJ2-3 gives the whole variable domain DGGITQSPKYLFRKEGQNVTLSCEQNLNHDAMYWYRQDPGQGLRLIYYSQIVNDFQKGDIAEGYSVSREKKESFPLTVTSAQKNPTAFYLCASRWIFGVDTDTQYFGPGTRLTVL.

V gene TRBV11-3 combines with J gene TRBJ1-1; weak D call: TRBD1 (6 bases). The V gene's germline CDR1 is SGHNT and CDR2 YENEEA. The CDR3 spans 14 residues. Trimming pared 4 bases from V and 4 bases from J, leaving 13 bases between. For the CDR3, the DNA is TGTGCCAGCAGCTCTGAGGGGGGGACCACTGAAGCTTTCTTT. Encoded protein: CASSSEGGTTEAFF.

This clone was seen just once. The rearrangement uses TRBV4-2 and TRBJ2-4; 10 bases match TRBD2. Trimming removed 4 bases from V and 4 bases from J; junction bases left unmatched: 7. Looked up from germline, CDR1 is LGHNA and CDR2 is YNFKEQ. The length of the CDR3 is 16 residues. The CDR3 spells CASSPPSGSSKNIQYF. CDR3 nucleotide sequence: TGTGCCAGCAGCCCACCTAGCGGGAGCTCAAAAAACATTCAGTACTTC.

This clone was found a few times. The chain links TRBV5-1 to TRBJ1-2; TRBD1 matches 8 bases. CDR3 length: 18 amino acids. J was trimmed by 4 bases and V by 3 bases; bases with no gene match: 17. The V gene's germline CDR1 is SGHRS and CDR2 YFSETQ. The CDR3, as DNA: TGCGCCAGCAGCTCCGGCCCAGGGGGCACCACGACTCTCTATGGCTACACCTTC. Its protein product is CASSSGPGGTTTLYGYTF.

J is TRBJ2-5 and V is TRBV15; unclear D gene. CDR1 LNHNV and CDR2 YYDKDF come from the germline V gene (reference sequence). Trimming left V 1 base short and J 4 bases short, with 10 bases between. CDR3 length equals 14 residues. The CDR3 loop reads CATSRVVGRETQYF. In DNA, the CDR3 is TGTGCCACCAGCAGAGTGGTGGGTAGAGAGACCCAGTACTTC.

The chain joins TRBV3-1 (or the pseudogene TRBV3-2) to TRBJ2-2; D is perhaps TRBD2 (6 bases). Germline CDR1 and CDR2: LGHDT and YNNKEL (reference sequence). The CDR3 covers 15 residues. The ends were cut back, 0 bases at V and 7 bases at J, with 12 bases in the middle. This CDR3 is CASSQDLANGGELFF. The DNA of the CDR3 is TGTGCCAGCAGCCAAGATCTAGCGAACGGCGGGGAGCTGTTTTTT.

This chain uses TRBV6-5 with TRBJ1-4, with 9 bases fitting TRBD1. Germline V CDR1 and CDR2: MNHEY, SVGAGI. J gave up 8 bases and V 4 bases, and 5 bases lay outside the gene matches. CDR3 length equals 14 residues. The CDR3 loop is CASSLQGAREKLFF. As DNA, the CDR3 is TGTGCCAGCAGTTTACAGGGGGCTAGGGAAAAACTGTTTTTT.

V usage is TRBV21-1 and J usage is TRBJ2-3; the table's D call of TRBD2 was not tested on the DNA. TRBV21-1 is an annotated pseudogene. CDR3 length: 18 residues. The CDR3 loop reads CASSSNGGPPTLTDTQYF. CDR3 nucleotide sequence: TGTGCCAGCAGCTCCAACGGGGGGCCGCCAACCCTCACAGATACGCAGTATTTT.

The chain employs TRBV18 and TRBJ1-3; TRBD1 matches 7 bases. The CDR3 runs 16 residues. The junction had 5 bases not matched to a gene; V was cut back by 3 bases and J by 0 bases. Germline V gene sequence: CDR1 KGHSH, CDR2 LQKENI. The DNA of the CDR3 is TGTGCCAGCTCACCGTTCGACAGGGACTCTGGAAACACCATATATTTT. This gives the protein CASSPFDRDSGNTIYF.

This rearrangement joins TRBV12-3 or TRBV12-4 to TRBJ1-5; D call uncertain. The CDR3 is 13 residues long. Between the trimmed V and J ends, which lost 5 bases and 11 bases, there was a span of 16 bases. Here the CDR3 DNA reads TGTGCCAGCAGTCCTTCGCAATCTCGAGCCCAGCATTTT. It translates to CASSPSQSRAQHF.

The CDR3 sequence: CATGTGSGNTGELFF. CDR3 coding DNA: TGTGCCACCGGGACGGGTAGCGGGAACACCGGGGAGCTGTTTTTT. The chain has TRBV24-1 and TRBJ2-2; D is possibly TRBD2 (6 bases). Germline assignment: CDR1 KGHDR and CDR2 SFDVKD. V lost 9 bases to trimming and J lost 1 base, with 14 bases between them. There are 15 residues in the CDR3.

V usage is TRBV29-1 and J usage is TRBJ1-2; no firm D call. Deletions cut 0 bases from V and 8 bases from J, with 13 bases between. This CDR3 region has 13 residues. CDR1 SQVTM and CDR2 ANQGSEA come from the germline V gene. The CDR3 nucleotides read TGCAGCGTTGAAGATCGGACGGCGCTGGGCTACACCTTC. Amino acids: CSVEDRTALGYTF.

CDR3 sequence reads: CASSTMGPTSLVGYTF. The DNA for the CDR3 is TGTGCCAGCTCAACCATGGGGCCTACGTCTCTTGTAGGCTACACCTTC. This chain links TRBV6-6 with TRBJ1-2; possible D gene TRBD1, 5 bases. This CDR3 is 16 amino acids long. V dropped 8 bases and J dropped 8 bases, with 27 bases sitting between them. Germline CDR1 reads MNHNY; CDR2 reads SVGAGI (reference sequence).

The CDR3 nucleotides read TGTGCCAGCAGCTTATCCGGGGCAGGCCGTAACTATGGCTACACCTTC. This encodes CASSLSGAGRNYGYTF. This chain joins TRBV7-9 and TRBJ1-2, with D possibly matching TRBD1 (5 bases). Germline CDR1 and CDR2: SEHNR and FQNEAQ (reference sequence). This CDR3 has 16 amino acids. V lost 2 bases, J lost 1 base, and 14 bases lay in between. Full variable domain (missing parts from reference TRBV7-9 and TRBJ1-2): DTGVSQNPRHKITKRGQNVTFRCDPISEHNRLYWYRQTLGQGPEFLTYFQNEAQLEKSRLLSDRFSAERPKGSFSTLEIQRTEQGDSAMYLCASSLSGAGRNYGYTFGSGTRLTVV.

The genes are TRBV11-2 and TRBJ1-1; no definite D call. The CDR3 consists of 16 residues. Trimming removed 2 bases from V and 7 bases from J, with 20 bases in between. Germline CDR1 reads SGHAT; CDR2 reads FQNNGV. CDR3 residues: CASSLNIGSQAGEAFF. The CDR3 DNA follows: TGTGCCAGCAGCTTAAATATAGGCAGTCAGGCAGGTGAAGCTTTCTTT.

The gene calls are TRBV24-1 and TRBJ1-5, with D unresolved. The CDR3 totals 12 residues. Per the germline V gene, CDR1 is KGHDR and CDR2 is SFDVKD. Deletions cut 4 bases from V and 2 bases from J, with 2 bases between. The CDR3 reads CATSDRNQPQHF. In DNA form, the CDR3 reads TGTGCCACCAGTGACCGCAATCAGCCCCAGCATTTT.

V and J are TRBV28 and TRBJ1-6; D perhaps matches TRBD1 (5 bases). The germline V and J ends were trimmed by 8 bases and 3 bases, with 23 bases remaining between them. Germline V gives CDR1 MDHEN, CDR2 SYDVKM. This CDR3 region has 18 residues. CDR3 amino acids: CASGTGPNQGFYNSPLHF. The CDR3 DNA sequence: TGTGCCAGCGGGACCGGGCCCAATCAGGGCTTCTATAATTCACCCCTCCACTTT.

The gene calls are TRBV19 and TRBJ2-5; 7 nucleotides agree with TRBD1. Germline V gene data show CDR1 as LNHDA and CDR2 as SQIVND (reference sequence). The CDR3 has 13 amino acids. V was pared by 9 bases and J by 7 bases, with 11 bases of the junction left unmatched. The CDR3 loop reads CASGKGGWGTQYF. The CDR3 bases are TGTGCCAGCGGTAAAGGGGGCTGGGGGACCCAGTACTTC.

The genes are TRBV27 and TRBJ2-7, with D possibly being TRBD1 or TRBD2 (5 bases each). Trimming stripped 5 bases from V and 0 bases from J, with 14 bases between. The CDR3 length is 15 residues. Germline CDR1 and CDR2: MNHEY and SMNVEV (reference sequence). CDR3 loop: CASSQTGTVSYEQYF. CDR3 DNA sequence: TGTGCCAGCAGTCAGACCGGGACGGTCTCCTACGAGCAGTACTTC.

This chain links TRBV15 with TRBJ2-3, with D perhaps matching TRBD1 (5 bases). CDR3 length: 14 amino acids. Germline CDR1 reads LNHNV; CDR2 reads YYDKDF (reference sequence). V was cut by 3 bases and J by 6 bases, with 13 bases left in between. The CDR3 loop is CATSSRQTEDTQYF. DNA of the CDR3: TGTGCCACCAGCAGCCGACAGACTGAGGATACGCAGTATTTT.

This clone appeared a single time. This chain joins TRBV7-8 and TRBJ2-7; D unresolved. This CDR3 has 16 amino acids. Deletions cut 1 base from V and 3 bases from J, with 16 bases between. Germline V gene sequence: CDR1 SGHVS, CDR2 FQNEAQ. The CDR3 nucleotides are TGTGCCAGCAGCTTAGGCCCTACGAGACTTAACTACGAGCAGTACTTC. Translation gives CASSLGPTRLNYEQYF.

CDR3 sequence reads: CASRGDVTSGRPFF. CDR3 nucleotide sequence: TGTGCCAGCAGGGGTGACGTCACTAGCGGGAGGCCTTTCTTC. The rearrangement joins TRBV2 to TRBJ2-1, with 12 bases matching TRBD2. The CDR3 has 14 amino acids. V lost 6 bases to trimming and J lost 16 bases; unmatched junction nucleotides: 13. Per germline, CDR1 SNHLY and CDR2 FYNNEI.

The rearrangement uses TRBV3-1 (or the pseudogene TRBV3-2) and TRBJ1-5; no definite D call. Trimming shortened V by 1 base and J by 1 base, and 5 bases separated the two germline ends. Looked up from germline, CDR1 is LGHDT and CDR2 is YNNKEL (reference sequence). The CDR3 is 14 amino acids. The CDR3 spells CASSQVGSNQPQHF. The CDR3 nucleotides are TGTGCCAGCAGCCAAGTGGGAAGCAATCAGCCCCAGCATTTT.

The chain recombines TRBV12-5 with TRBJ1-1; D not resolved. Germline CDR1 LGHNT, CDR2 FRNRAP. This CDR3 is built from 13 residues. Trimming shortened V by 0 bases and J by 11 bases, and 13 bases separated the two germline ends. CDR3 loop: CASGLVATVSAFF. The CDR3, as DNA: TGTGCTAGTGGTTTGGTAGCGACGGTGTCTGCTTTCTTT.

This sequence joins TRBV7-9 and TRBJ2-7, with 10 bases identical to TRBD1. The V gene's germline CDR1 is SEHNR and CDR2 FQNEAQ (reference sequence). There are 15 residues in the CDR3. The J segment lost 3 bases and the V segment lost 5 bases, leaving 7 bases of the junction unmatched. The CDR3 reads CASSRPGQGHYEQYF. For the CDR3, the DNA is TGTGCCAGCAGCAGACCGGGACAGGGGCACTACGAGCAGTACTTC.

The chain couples TRBV5-1 to TRBJ2-7; 8 positions match TRBD1. Germline-derived CDR1 and CDR2 are SGHRS and YFSETQ. This CDR3 is built from 14 residues. J gave up 5 bases and V 3 bases, and 7 bases lay outside the gene matches. The CDR3 reads CASSSGTGVHEQYF. CDR3 DNA sequence: TGCGCCAGCAGCTCTGGGACAGGAGTCCACGAGCAGTACTTC.

In DNA, the CDR3 is TGTGCCAGCTCACCAGGGGAGGGTACTTCACCCCTCCACTTT. Translated: CASSPGEGTSPLHF. V and J are TRBV18 and TRBJ1-6; D uncertain. CDR1 and CDR2 (germline): KGHSH, LQKENI. V dropped 2 bases and J dropped 9 bases, with 11 bases sitting between them. The CDR3 covers 14 residues.

About this clone itself: At one end, the junction sequence differs from germline, possibly due to a read error. The CDR3 region has the DNA TGTGCCAGCAGCATAGGGTCGACTGTAGCTTTCTTT. Amino acid sequence: CASSIGSTVAFF. The chain employs TRBV7-9 and TRBJ1-1; unclear D gene. This CDR3 is built from 12 residues. CDR1 and CDR2 (germline): SEHNR, FQNEAQ (reference sequence).

V is TRBV24-1 and J is TRBJ2-7; TRBD1 matches 7 bases. The CDR3 is 16 amino acids. Per the germline V gene, CDR1 is KGHDR and CDR2 is SFDVKD. The V gene end was trimmed by 2 bases and the J gene end by 2 bases; junction bases not matched to a gene: 8. CDR3 residues: CATSDSPQGSPYEQYF. In DNA, the CDR3 is TGTGCCACCAGTGATTCTCCACAGGGGTCCCCCTACGAGCAGTACTTC.

This clone is a singleton in its sample. The chain recombines TRBV9 with TRBJ1-1; the match to TRBD1 covers 10 bases. This CDR3 is built from 16 residues. Germline CDR1 is SGDLS and CDR2 is YYNGEE. V was clipped by 0 bases and J by 1 base; unmatched bases: 3. The CDR3 protein is CASSVVGQGTNTEAFF. Here the CDR3 DNA reads TGTGCCAGCAGCGTAGTGGGACAGGGGACGAACACTGAAGCTTTCTTT.